A selection of T cell receptor beta chains follows, all from one sample in a study of cytomegalovirus exposure and HLA in healthy donors. Assay: immunoSEQ multiplex PCR; the TCRdb copy retains only in-frame clones and omits some. This repertoire includes roughly 65,000 clones. The material sequenced was PBMCs. Every receptor here comes from a boy younger than 18 in good health and CMV-seronegative. Both conserved end residues are part of each CDR3. Each record gives: D gene, CDR3 length, J gene, V gene, CDR3 protein, CDR3 DNA. A D gene is named only where the DNA matches it firmly.

TRBD2 17 TRBJ2-3 TRBV19 CASSVEGLAGSTDTQYF TGTGCCAGTAGTGTCGAAGGACTAGCGGGTAGCACAGATACGCAGTATTTT
. 14 TRBJ2-5 TRBV6-1 CASSELNNQETQYF TGTGCCAGCAGTGAACTCAACAATCAAGAGACCCAGTACTTC
TRBD2 16 TRBJ2-1 TRBV5-4 CASSSGTSGRVNEQFF TGTGCCAGCAGCTCCGGGACTAGCGGGAGGGTCAATGAGCAGTTCTTC
. 16 TRBJ1-3 TRBV30 CAWSVGVSFSGNTIYF TGTGCCTGGAGTGTAGGGGTCAGCTTCTCTGGAAACACCATATATTTT
. 14 TRBJ2-2 TRBV7-3 CASSSLAGTGELFF TGTGCCAGCAGCTCCCTAGCTGGGACCGGGGAGCTGTTTTTT
TRBD1 17 TRBJ1-1 TRBV11-1 CASSYGTGKRTNTEAFF TGTGCCAGCAGCTACGGGACAGGGAAGAGGACGAACACTGAAGCTTTCTTT
. 15 TRBJ2-5 TRBV14 CASSKRLGTIETQYF TGTGCCAGCAGCAAACGACTAGGGACCATCGAGACCCAGTACTTC
. 20 TRBJ2-1 TRBV23-1 CASIPLPRPGGPVSYNEQFF TGCGCCAGCATCCCTCTCCCGCGGCCTGGGGGCCCAGTGAGCTACAATGAGCAGTTCTTC
. 17 TRBJ2-7 TRBV7-2 CASSPSPYRGSSYEQYF TGTGCCAGCAGCCCATCCCCCTATCGGGGGAGCTCCTACGAGCAGTACTTC
. 15 TRBJ1-4 TRBV7-3 CASSLRPGEGEKLFF TGTGCCAGCAGCTTAAGACCTGGGGAGGGTGAAAAACTGTTTTTT
. 14 TRBJ2-2 TRBV4-1 CASSQGVRAGELFF TGCGCCAGCAGCCAAGGGGTCCGGGCCGGGGAGCTGTTTTTT
. 14 TRBJ2-7 TRBV19 CASSRDSFVYEQYF TGTGCCAGTAGTCGGGACTCATTTGTGTACGAGCAGTACTTC
TRBD2 17 TRBJ2-1 TRBV14 CASSQVGAGGHYNEQFF TGTGCCAGCAGCCAGGTCGGAGCGGGAGGTCACTACAATGAGCAGTTCTTC
TRBD1 13 TRBJ2-7 TRBV6-1 CASKPGQGYEQYF TGTGCCAGCAAACCGGGACAGGGGTACGAGCAGTACTTC
. 14 TRBJ1-5 TRBV5-5 CASSPGVDNQPQHF TGTGCCAGCAGCCCAGGTGTCGACAATCAGCCCCAGCATTTT
TRBD1 14 TRBJ1-1 TRBV29-1 CSARTGFGATEAFF TGCAGCGCTAGGACAGGGTTCGGGGCCACTGAAGCTTTCTTT
. 15 TRBJ2-1 TRBV28 CASITNGLSYNEQFF TGTGCCAGCATCACTAACGGGTTATCCTACAATGAGCAGTTCTTC
TRBD2 14 TRBJ2-5 TRBV30 CAWTSGVTQETQYF TGTGCCTGGACTAGCGGGGTAACCCAAGAGACCCAGTACTTC
TRBD1 19 TRBJ1-5 TRBV27 CASRFRGTGLQNRDQPQHF TGTGCCAGCAGATTTAGAGGGACAGGATTACAAAATAGGGATCAGCCCCAGCATTTT
TRBD1 15 TRBJ2-2 TRBV5-1 CASSFDRVGTGELFF TGCGCCAGCAGCTTCGACAGGGTTGGGACCGGGGAGCTGTTTTTT
TRBD2 16 TRBJ2-2 TRBV7-9 CASSLRSGPNTGELFF TGTGCCAGCAGCTTACGTAGCGGGCCCAACACCGGGGAGCTGTTTTTT
. 15 TRBJ1-4 TRBV29-1 CSAARGDATNEKLFF TGCAGCGCCGCCAGGGGAGACGCAACTAATGAAAAACTGTTTTTT
. 14 TRBJ2-7 TRBV4-2 CASSQDEASYEQYF TGTGCCAGCAGCCAAGACGAGGCCTCCTACGAGCAGTACTTC
TRBD1 15 TRBJ1-1 TRBV5-1 CASSHTTGGFPEAFF TGCGCCAGCAGCCATACCACAGGGGGCTTTCCTGAAGCTTTCTTT
TRBD1 18 TRBJ1-5 TRBV27 CASSLWGTTGGGNQPQHF TGTGCCAGCAGTTTATGGGGAACGACAGGGGGTGGCAATCAGCCCCAGCATTTT
. 13 TRBJ1-1 TRBV19 CASEDRQNTEAFF TGTGCCAGTGAAGACAGGCAGAACACTGAAGCTTTCTTT
. 13 TRBJ1-1 TRBV7-2 CASSLERNTEAFF TGTGCCAGCAGCTTAGAGCGAAACACTGAAGCTTTCTTT
. 14 TRBJ1-1 TRBV7-2 CASSSIYRWTEAFF TGTGCCAGCAGTTCGATTTACCGGTGGACTGAAGCTTTCTTT
. 12 TRBJ1-1 TRBV5-6 CASSGRAYGAFF TGTGCCAGCAGCGGCAGGGCGTATGGGGCTTTCTTT
. 14 TRBJ1-3 TRBV6-5 CASSPSWEGNTIYF TGTGCCAGCAGTCCCTCGTGGGAGGGAAACACCATATATTTT
. 14 TRBJ2-5 TRBV5-1 CASSLGQDQETQYF TGCGCCAGCAGCTTGGGACAGGACCAAGAGACCCAGTACTTC
. 13 TRBJ2-1 TRBV15 CATSRDYRGEQFF TGTGCCACCAGCAGAGATTACCGAGGGGAGCAGTTCTTC
. 14 TRBJ1-1 TRBV7-3 CASSPRAMNTEAFF TGTGCCAGCAGCCCCCGCGCCATGAACACTGAAGCTTTCTTT
. 14 TRBJ2-3 TRBV9 CASSVVQSTDTQYF TGTGCCAGCAGCGTAGTACAGAGCACAGATACGCAGTATTTT
TRBD1 14 TRBJ1-1 TRBV5-1 CASSKDRGPTEAFF TGCGCCAGCAGCAAGGACAGGGGGCCCACTGAAGCTTTCTTT
. 15 TRBJ2-7 TRBV5-4 CASSLDGSGSYEQYF TGTGCCAGCAGCTTGGATGGCAGCGGATCCTACGAGCAGTACTTC
TRBD1 14 TRBJ1-6 TRBV6-5 CASSNSGGDSPLHF TGTGCCAGCAGCAATTCAGGGGGAGATTCACCCCTCCACTTT